Presented here are 19 T cell receptor beta chains from one specimen sequenced in a study of blood T cells in healthy people across ages. A second PCR, run for about 6 to 12 cycles, used a sample-barcoded 5' primer plus a J-beta primer mix. Using its own MiXCR run on the 5' RACE reads, TCRdb lists one record per CDR3 protein. The sample lists about 1.7 million distinct CDR3 sequences; about 28% were seen once. Sequenced sample: blood. These receptors originate from a woman aged 25 to 39 in good health.

This clonotype occurred many times. The rearrangement uses TRBV5-1 and TRBJ2-4; possible D gene TRBD1, 6 bases. CDR3 length: 16 amino acids. Germline CDR1 and CDR2: SGHRS and YFSETQ. The V gene lost 2 bases and the J gene lost 8 bases, with 20 bases spanning the gap. CDR3 DNA: TGCGCCAGCAGCTTCGTTTCAGGGGCGAGCGAGGACATTCAGTACTTC. This codes for CASSFVSGASEDIQYF.

A few counts support this clonotype. The chain carries TRBV7-2 and TRBJ2-3; 14 bases fit TRBD2. V trimming: 4 bases; J trimming: 0 bases; junction bases outside the gene matches: 3. The germline gives CDR1 SGHTA, CDR2 FQGNSA. This CDR3 spans 17 amino acids. The CDR3 loop reads CASSWTSGGSSTDTQYF. In nucleotides, the CDR3 is TGTGCCAGCAGCTGGACTAGCGGGGGGTCTAGCACAGATACGCAGTATTTT.

This sequence joins TRBV12-3 or TRBV12-4 and TRBJ1-2; unclear D gene. Between the trimmed V and J ends, which lost 6 bases and 7 bases, there was a span of 18 bases. The CDR3 is made up of 14 amino acids. In DNA form, the CDR3 reads TGTGCCAGCAGCAAAGACCCGCCACCTCCTGGCTACACCTTC. This codes for CASSKDPPPPGYTF.

This clonotype was counted only a few times. A clone one base away is much larger, so this may be a read error. The gene calls are TRBV29-1 and TRBJ2-5; no reliable D call. Trimming removed 7 bases from V and 2 bases from J, with 11 bases in between. The CDR3 contains 12 residues. From germline, CDR1 is SQVTM and CDR2 ANQGSEA. The CDR3 sequence is CSGVRQQETQYF. Here the CDR3 DNA reads TGCAGCGGTGTTCGGCAGCAAGAGACCCAGTACTTC.

The chain links TRBV12-3 or TRBV12-4 to TRBJ1-3; D gene ambiguous. The V and J ends lost 5 bases and 4 bases respectively, with 9 bases between them. This CDR3 has 13 amino acids. CDR3: CASSRPDGNTIYF. CDR3 nucleotides: TGTGCCAGCAGTAGACCAGACGGAAACACCATATATTTT.

In the case of this clonotype: A much larger clone sits a single nucleotide away, making a read error possible. The chain employs TRBV29-1 and TRBJ1-2; D is possibly TRBD1 (5 bases). The CDR3 sequence is 13 residues long. With 6 bases removed from V and 4 bases from J, the gap between germline ends came to 15 bases. Germline CDR1 reads SQVTM; CDR2 reads ANQGSEA. The CDR3 nucleotides are TGCAGCGTCGCAAGGGGCAGAATCTATGGCTACACCTTC. It encodes CSVARGRIYGYTF.

Worth noting for this clonotype: Since a much larger clone is just one base distant, this may be a read error. The chain combines TRBV20-1 with TRBJ2-7, with a tentative D call TRBD2 (6 bases). The V gene's germline CDR1 is DFQATT and CDR2 SNEGSKA (reference sequence). The germline V and J ends were trimmed by 6 bases and 5 bases, with 17 bases remaining between them. CDR3 length: 13 residues. The CDR3 DNA sequence: TGCAGTGCCCGTGTGCCCTGGGGGGACGAGCAGTACTTC. This sequence encodes CSARVPWGDEQYF.

The chain carries TRBV4-1 and TRBJ2-3, with a weak D call TRBD2 (5 bases). Trimming left V 1 base short and J 3 bases short, with 11 bases between. Germline CDR1 and CDR2: MGHRA and YSYEKL. This CDR3 region has 15 residues. CDR3 nucleotides: TGCGCCAGCAGCCAAGTCCTAGCACTGACAGATACGCAGTATTTT. Its translation: CASSQVLALTDTQYF.

The chain is built from TRBV5-1 and TRBJ2-5; 10 nucleotides align to TRBD1. Per germline, CDR1 SGHRS and CDR2 YFSETQ. The CDR3 runs to 15 residues. V gave up 6 bases and J gave up 4 bases; unmatched junction bases: 9. The chain's CDR3 is CASKDRGGLLETQYF. For the CDR3, the DNA is TGCGCCAGCAAGGACAGGGGGGGCCTTTTAGAGACCCAGTACTTC.

The V and J genes are TRBV7-2 and TRBJ2-4; D possibly uses TRBD1 or TRBD2 (5 bases each). The germline V gene encodes CDR1 SGHTA and CDR2 FQGNSA. V shed 0 bases and J shed 2 bases, with 14 bases lying between them. The CDR3 covers 17 residues. As DNA, the CDR3 is TGTGCCAGCAGCTTAGCGTTGAGGGGCCGGTCCAAAAACATTCAGTACTTC. Protein product: CASSLALRGRSKNIQYF.

The chain joins TRBV20-1 to TRBJ2-3; 9 bases fit TRBD2. The germline V gene has CDR1 DFQATT and CDR2 SNEGSKA (reference sequence). With V trimmed by 6 bases and J by 4 bases, 8 bases remained unmatched. This CDR3 is 14 amino acids long. CDR3 in DNA: TGCAGTGCCCCGACTAGCGGATTCCCAGATACGCAGTATTTT. Its protein product is CSAPTSGFPDTQYF.

V is TRBV12-3 or TRBV12-4 and J is TRBJ1-2, with a weak D call TRBD1 (5 bases). This CDR3 region has 18 residues. The ends were cut back, 0 bases at V and 4 bases at J, with 21 bases in the middle. CDR3 bases: TGTGCCAGCAGTTTAGCCTCAAGAAGTAACAGGAGATTCTATGGCTACACCTTC. Translation gives CASSLASRSNRRFYGYTF.

This clonotype has just a few counts. The rearrangement joins TRBV9 to TRBJ2-5; D may be TRBD2 (5 bases). The CDR3 extends over 13 amino acids. V gave up 0 bases and J gave up 7 bases, with 10 bases separating them. Germline-derived CDR1 and CDR2 are SGDLS and YYNGEE. The CDR3, as DNA: TGTGCCAGCAGCGTAGGGGCGGCGGGGACCCAGTACTTC. This encodes CASSVGAAGTQYF.

About this clonotype: A much larger clone lies a single base off, so this may be a read error. This chain uses TRBV2 with TRBJ2-5; no clear D gene. The CDR3 totals 13 residues. The V gene lost 7 bases and the J gene lost 7 bases, with 16 bases spanning the gap. Germline V CDR1 and CDR2: SNHLY, FYNNEI. This CDR3 is CASTLTLLGTQYF. As DNA, the CDR3 is TGTGCCAGCACCTTGACTTTGCTAGGGACCCAGTACTTC.

The chain uses TRBV2 and TRBJ1-5; TRBD1 might be the D (5 bases). CDR3 length: 14 amino acids. Germline V CDR1 and CDR2: SNHLY, FYNNEI. Deletions cut 4 bases from V and 6 bases from J, with 13 bases between. CDR3 nucleotide sequence: TGTGCCAGCAGTGTCGAAGGGGCCGTTCAGCCCCAGCATTTT. It encodes CASSVEGAVQPQHF.

This clonotype appeared many times. The chain combines TRBV15 with TRBJ2-7, with D possibly TRBD2 on 5 matching bases. Germline lookup yields CDR1 LNHNV and CDR2 YYDKDF (reference sequence). The ends were cut back, 3 bases at V and 3 bases at J, with 15 bases in the middle. There are 15 residues in the CDR3. In nucleotides, the CDR3 is TGTGCCACCAGCAGCGATTGGACTGTTAGCTACGAGCAGTACTTC. Its protein is CATSSDWTVSYEQYF.

A few counts support this clonotype. An end of the junction differs from the germline gene, which may be a read error. The chain recombines TRBV9 with TRBJ2-1; D possibly uses TRBD1 or TRBD2 (6 bases each). Germline-derived CDR1 and CDR2 are SGDLS and YYNGEE. This CDR3 has 12 residues. CDR3 sequence (DNA): TGTGCCAACAGCGTAAGGGGGGATGAGCAGTTCTTC. Translation: CANSVRGDEQFF.

This clonotype was counted at least ten times. The genes are TRBV10-3 and TRBJ2-3; D is ambiguous. CDR3 size: 14 residues. Germline CDR1 reads ENHRY; CDR2 reads SYGVKD. The V end was cut by 0 bases, the J end by 0 bases, with 4 bases between. This CDR3 is CAISESGSTDTQYF. CDR3 nucleotide sequence: TGTGCCATCAGTGAGTCTGGTAGCACAGATACGCAGTATTTT.

In this sample, this clonotype turned up a few times. This chain uses TRBV20-1 with TRBJ1-2; possible D gene TRBD1, 5 bases. This CDR3 has 13 amino acids. The germline V gene encodes CDR1 DFQATT and CDR2 SNEGSKA (reference sequence). The ends were cut back, 3 bases at V and 2 bases at J, with 10 bases in the middle. This CDR3 is CSASETANYGYTF. CDR3 DNA: TGCAGTGCTAGCGAGACAGCAAACTATGGCTACACCTTC.